These 20 T cell receptor beta chains came from one sample sequenced in a study of blood T cell repertoires in COVID-19. Data came from immunoSEQ multiplex PCR; TCRdb stores just in-frame clones and leaves some out. The sample includes 130,000 or so clones, roughly 80% of them seen just once. Sample: peripheral blood. The receptors shown here come from a woman aged 80 or over with acute or convalescent COVID-19.

This chain uses TRBV4-3 with TRBJ2-1; D may be TRBD1 (6 bases). V shed 0 bases and J shed 7 bases, with 16 bases lying between them. CDR3 length: 16 residues. Germline-derived CDR1 and CDR2 are LGHNA and YSLEER. The CDR3 spells CASSQDITRQGNEQFF. The CDR3 region has the DNA TGCGCCAGCAGCCAAGATATTACTCGCCAGGGGAATGAGCAGTTCTTC.

This chain connects TRBV7-2 to TRBJ2-1; 10 bases are shared with TRBD2. With V trimmed by 6 bases and J by 7 bases, 9 bases remained unmatched. CDR1 SGHTA and CDR2 FQGNSA come from the germline V gene. The CDR3 is 15 amino acids. CDR3 in amino acids: CASRKSGRARNEQFF. The CDR3 DNA follows: TGTGCCAGCAGAAAAAGCGGGAGGGCCCGGAATGAGCAGTTCTTC.

The chain joins TRBV6-2 or TRBV6-3 to TRBJ2-5; TRBD2 agrees at 9 bases. The germline V gene encodes CDR1 MNHEY and CDR2 SVGEGT. The CDR3 consists of 16 residues. With V trimmed by 2 bases and J by 1 base, 5 bases remained unmatched. CDR3 protein: CASSYEAGGVQETQYF. The CDR3 DNA reads TGTGCCAGCAGTTACGAGGCGGGAGGGGTCCAAGAGACCCAGTACTTC.

The chain combines TRBV4-1 with TRBJ2-7, with 10 nucleotides matching TRBD1. CDR3 length equals 15 residues. The J segment lost 4 bases and the V segment lost 5 bases, leaving 8 bases of the junction unmatched. Germline V CDR1 and CDR2: MGHRA, YSYEKL. The CDR3 DNA sequence: TGCGCCAGCAGCGCTCAGCGACAGGGGGCTTACGAGCAGTACTTC. It yields the protein CASSAQRQGAYEQYF.

The chain couples TRBV10-2 to TRBJ2-5, with D possibly being TRBD2 (5 bases). The CDR3 loop spans 14 amino acids. Deletions cut 6 bases from V and 2 bases from J, with 13 bases between. The germline V gene has CDR1 WSHSY and CDR2 SAAADI. The CDR3: CASSPTGKQETQYF. The CDR3 region has the DNA TGCGCCAGCAGCCCAACCGGGAAACAAGAGACCCAGTACTTC.

The chain employs TRBV4-1 and TRBJ1-4, with unresolved D. The CDR3 contains 17 residues. V was clipped by 1 base and J by 3 bases, with 15 bases between them. Germline CDR1 MGHRA, CDR2 YSYEKL. The CDR3 bases are TGCGCCAGCAGCCAAGTGGGCACCGTACGATCTAATGAAAAACTGTTTTTT. Residues: CASSQVGTVRSNEKLFF.

V usage is TRBV10-3 and J usage is TRBJ1-1, with a possible D match to TRBD1 (6 bases). The germline V gene has CDR1 ENHRY and CDR2 SYGVKD. The CDR3 consists of 14 residues. V gave up 11 bases and J gave up 6 bases, with 22 bases separating them. CDR3 loop: CAAWPGWDNSEAFF. In DNA form, the CDR3 reads TGTGCCGCCTGGCCGGGGTGGGACAACTCTGAAGCTTTCTTT.

The chain recombines TRBV6-5 with TRBJ1-4; D possibly corresponds to TRBD1 (6 bases). Germline CDR1 MNHEY, CDR2 SVGAGI. The CDR3 contains 13 residues. Trimming cost V 7 bases and J 4 bases, with 10 bases left between them. In nucleotides, the CDR3 is TGTGCCAGCACAGGGACACTTAATGAAAAACTGTTTTTT. It translates to CASTGTLNEKLFF.

This chain connects TRBV27 to TRBJ2-7, with 7 bases that match TRBD1. Germline V gene data show CDR1 as MNHEY and CDR2 as SMNVEV (reference sequence). CDR3 length equals 16 residues. V trimming: 5 bases; J trimming: 3 bases; junction bases outside the gene matches: 13. CDR3 nucleotide sequence: TGTGCCAGCAGTCAACGCCTCGGGACAGCAATCTACGAGCAGTACTTC. Protein: CASSQRLGTAIYEQYF.

J is TRBJ1-2 and V is TRBV13; the D is unclear. Trimming removed 4 bases at V and 3 bases at J, with 12 bases between. Germline V gene sequence: CDR1 PRHDT, CDR2 FYEKMQ (reference sequence). CDR3 size: 14 residues. The CDR3 loop reads CASSSSDGYYGYTF. CDR3 DNA sequence: TGTGCCAGCAGCTCGAGCGACGGATACTATGGCTACACCTTC.

This clone was recorded a few times. V usage is TRBV7-9 and J usage is TRBJ2-7; D is ambiguous. V gave up 5 bases and J gave up 4 bases, with 18 bases separating them. Germline CDR1 SEHNR, CDR2 FQNEAQ (reference sequence). This CDR3 contains 15 residues. The CDR3 loop reads CASSPTTAASYEQYF. The CDR3 region has the DNA TGTGCCAGCAGCCCTACAACTGCGGCGTCATACGAGCAGTACTTC.

For the CDR3, the DNA is TGTGCCAGCAGCTTAGTGAGGACTAGGAATTCAGGGTCCGGGGAGCTGTTTTTT. Its translation: CASSLVRTRNSGSGELFF. The chain joins TRBV7-2 to TRBJ2-2, with TRBD2 matching 7 bases. The CDR3 has 18 amino acids. With V trimmed by 1 base and J by 6 bases, 14 bases remained unmatched. The germline CDR1 and CDR2 sequences are SGHTA and FQGNSA.

This clone was picked up a small number of times. The genes are TRBV7-2 and TRBJ2-1; D gene ambiguous. V was pared by 1 base and J by 6 bases, with 7 bases between. Germline-derived CDR1 and CDR2 are SGHTA and FQGNSA. The CDR3 sequence is 13 residues long. The CDR3 coding sequence is TGTGCCAGCAGCTTAGTGAGCGCCAATGAGCAGTTCTTC. Translating gives CASSLVSANEQFF.

The chain recombines TRBV30 with TRBJ2-7, with D possibly matching TRBD2 (5 bases). The V gene's germline CDR1 is GTSNPN and CDR2 SVGIG (reference sequence). The CDR3 contains 12 residues. Trimming removed 3 bases from V and 2 bases from J, with 8 bases in between. The CDR3 is CAWRDGTYEQYF. In DNA, the CDR3 is TGTGCCTGGAGGGACGGGACCTACGAGCAGTACTTC.

This chain uses TRBV5-6 with TRBJ2-5; TRBD1 might be the D (5 bases). V shed 4 bases and J shed 4 bases, with 14 bases lying between them. This CDR3 is built from 14 residues. Germline-derived CDR1 and CDR2 are SGHDT and YYEEEE. This CDR3 reads CASSATDFSETQYF. CDR3 coding DNA: TGTGCCAGCAGCGCGACAGATTTCTCAGAGACCCAGTACTTC.

The chain has TRBV18 and TRBJ2-7, with 10 bases matching TRBD1. V lost 3 bases, J lost 6 bases, and 5 bases stayed unmatched. There are 14 residues in the CDR3. The germline V gene has CDR1 KGHSH and CDR2 LQKENI. Written as DNA, the CDR3 is TGTGCCAGCTCACCGGGACAGGGGATTCGCGAGCAGTACTTC. Amino acid sequence: CASSPGQGIREQYF.

The chain employs TRBV7-8 and TRBJ2-2, with 7 bases fitting TRBD1. This CDR3 spans 13 amino acids. Losses at the gene ends were 3 bases for V and 5 bases for J; bases not matched to a gene: 0. Germline V gene data show CDR1 as SGHVS and CDR2 as FQNEAQ. The CDR3 region has the DNA TGTGCCAGCAGCTTCAGGGGGACCGGGGAGCTGTTTTTT. As protein: CASSFRGTGELFF. Supplemented by reference TRBV7-8 and TRBJ2-2, the full variable domain reads GAGVSQSPRYKVAKRGQDVALRCDPISGHVSLFWYQQALGQGPEFLTYFQNEAQLDKSGLPSDRFFAERPEGSVSTLKIQRTQQEDSAVYLCASSFRGTGELFFGEGSRLTVL.

The V call is TRBV7-2, the J call TRBJ1-2, with 10 bases fitting TRBD1. From germline, CDR1 is SGHTA and CDR2 FQGNSA. The CDR3 totals 13 residues. The ends lost 6 bases at V and 6 bases at J; junction bases unmatched: 4. Written as DNA, the CDR3 is TGTGCCAGCAGGCAGGGACAGGGGAATGGCTACACCTTC. It is translated as CASRQGQGNGYTF.

The chain links TRBV7-8 to TRBJ2-5; 11 bases fit TRBD1. Per germline, CDR1 SGHVS and CDR2 FQNEAQ. Trimming at V came to 2 bases and at J to 5 bases, leaving 7 bases not matched to a gene. CDR3 length: 16 residues. The CDR3 DNA is TGTGCCAGCAGCTTATCAGGGACAGGGGGGTTGGAGACCCAGTACTTC. Residues: CASSLSGTGGLETQYF.

The J gene is TRBJ2-3, the V gene TRBV7-9, with 10 bases aligning to TRBD2. CDR1 SEHNR and CDR2 FQNEAQ come from the germline V gene (reference sequence). Trimming at V came to 3 bases and at J to 0 bases, leaving 12 bases not matched to a gene. CDR3 length equals 19 residues. The chain's CDR3 is CASSFPRRGAGGSTDTQYF. Written as DNA, the CDR3 is TGTGCCAGCAGCTTCCCGAGAAGGGGAGCGGGAGGGAGCACAGATACGCAGTATTTT.